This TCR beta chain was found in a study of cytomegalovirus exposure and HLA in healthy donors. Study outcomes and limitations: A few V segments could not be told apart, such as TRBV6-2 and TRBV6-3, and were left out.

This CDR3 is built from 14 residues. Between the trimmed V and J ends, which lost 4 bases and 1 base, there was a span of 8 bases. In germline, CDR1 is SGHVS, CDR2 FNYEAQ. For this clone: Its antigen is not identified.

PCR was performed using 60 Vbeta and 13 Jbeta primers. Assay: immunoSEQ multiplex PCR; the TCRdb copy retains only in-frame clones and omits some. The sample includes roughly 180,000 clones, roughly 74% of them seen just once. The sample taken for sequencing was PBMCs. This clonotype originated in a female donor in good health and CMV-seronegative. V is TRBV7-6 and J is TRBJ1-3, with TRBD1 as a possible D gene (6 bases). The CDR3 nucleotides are TGTGCCAGCAGCTCAACAGGGTCTGGAAACACCATATATTTT. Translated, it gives CASSSTGSGNTIYF. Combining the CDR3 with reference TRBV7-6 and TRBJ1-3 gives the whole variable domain GAGVSQSPRYKVTKRGQDVALRCDPISGHVSLYWYRQALGQGPEFLTYFNYEAQQDKSGLPNDRFSAERPEGSISTLTIQRTEQRDSAMYRCASSSTGSGNTIYFGEGSWLTVV.